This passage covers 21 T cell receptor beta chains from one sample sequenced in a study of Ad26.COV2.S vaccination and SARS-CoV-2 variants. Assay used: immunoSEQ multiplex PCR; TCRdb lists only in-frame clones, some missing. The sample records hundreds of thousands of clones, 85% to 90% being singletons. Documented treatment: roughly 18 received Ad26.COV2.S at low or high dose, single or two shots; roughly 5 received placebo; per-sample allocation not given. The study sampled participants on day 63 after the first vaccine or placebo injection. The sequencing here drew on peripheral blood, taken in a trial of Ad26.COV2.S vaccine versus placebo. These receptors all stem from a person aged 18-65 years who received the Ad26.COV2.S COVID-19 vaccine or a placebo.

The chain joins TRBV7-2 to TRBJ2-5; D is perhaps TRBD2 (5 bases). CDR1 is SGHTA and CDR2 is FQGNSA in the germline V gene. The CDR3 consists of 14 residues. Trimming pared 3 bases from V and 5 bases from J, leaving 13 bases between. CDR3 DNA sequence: TGTGCCAGCAGCTTCGGGCACCGGGGTGAGACCCAGTACTTC. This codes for CASSFGHRGETQYF.

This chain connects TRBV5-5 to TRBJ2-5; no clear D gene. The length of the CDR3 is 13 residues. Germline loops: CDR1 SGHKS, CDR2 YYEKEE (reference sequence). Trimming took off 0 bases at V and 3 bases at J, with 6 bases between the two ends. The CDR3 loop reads CASSLVGEETQYF. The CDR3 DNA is TGTGCCAGCAGCTTGGTAGGTGAAGAGACCCAGTACTTC.

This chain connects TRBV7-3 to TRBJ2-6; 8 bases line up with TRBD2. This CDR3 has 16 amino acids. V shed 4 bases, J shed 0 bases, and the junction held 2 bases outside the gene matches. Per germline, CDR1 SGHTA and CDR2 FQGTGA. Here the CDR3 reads CASSSGGNSGANVLTF. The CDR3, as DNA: TGTGCCAGCAGCTCGGGAGGGAACTCTGGGGCCAACGTCCTGACTTTC.

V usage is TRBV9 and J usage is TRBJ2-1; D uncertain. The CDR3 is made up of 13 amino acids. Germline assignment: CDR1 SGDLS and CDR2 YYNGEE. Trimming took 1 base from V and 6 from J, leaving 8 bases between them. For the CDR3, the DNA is TGTGCCAGCAGCGTAAACTTAGGCAATGAGCAGTTCTTC. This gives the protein CASSVNLGNEQFF.

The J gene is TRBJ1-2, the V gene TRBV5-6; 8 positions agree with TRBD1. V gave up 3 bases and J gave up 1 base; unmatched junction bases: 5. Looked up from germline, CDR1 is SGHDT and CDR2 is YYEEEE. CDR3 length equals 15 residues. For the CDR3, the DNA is TGTGCCAGCAGCTATGACAGGGGCGGTAACTATGGCTACACCTTC. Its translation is CASSYDRGGNYGYTF.

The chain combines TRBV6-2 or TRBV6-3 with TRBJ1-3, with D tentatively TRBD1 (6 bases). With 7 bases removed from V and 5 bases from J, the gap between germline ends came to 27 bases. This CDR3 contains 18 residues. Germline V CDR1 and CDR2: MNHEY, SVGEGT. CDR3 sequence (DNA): TGTGCCAGCACCCCTCACCCTCAAGACAGGATAATTCGAAACACCATATATTTT. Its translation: CASTPHPQDRIIRNTIYF.

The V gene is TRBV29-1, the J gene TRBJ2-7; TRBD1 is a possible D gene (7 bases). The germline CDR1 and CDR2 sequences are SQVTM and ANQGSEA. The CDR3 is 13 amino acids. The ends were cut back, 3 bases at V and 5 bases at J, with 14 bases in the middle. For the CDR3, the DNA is TGCAGCGTTGACGGGCAGGGGGGCGACGAGCAGTACTTC. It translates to CSVDGQGGDEQYF.

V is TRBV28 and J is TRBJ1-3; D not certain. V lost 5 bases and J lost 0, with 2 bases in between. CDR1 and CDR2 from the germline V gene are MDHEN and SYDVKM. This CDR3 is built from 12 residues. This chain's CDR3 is CASSASGNTIYF. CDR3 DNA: TGTGCCAGCAGTGCCTCTGGAAACACCATATATTTT.

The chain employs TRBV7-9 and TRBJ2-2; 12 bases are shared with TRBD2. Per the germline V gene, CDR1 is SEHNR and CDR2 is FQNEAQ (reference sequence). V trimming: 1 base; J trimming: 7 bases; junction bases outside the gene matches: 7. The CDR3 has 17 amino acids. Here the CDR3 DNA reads TGTGCCAGCAGCTTAGGTCGACTAGCGGGGGTACACGGGGAGCTGTTTTTT. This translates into CASSLGRLAGVHGELFF.

Here the CDR3 reads CASRGTGARGEAFF. For the CDR3, the DNA is TGTGCCAGCAGGGGTACAGGGGCGAGAGGTGAAGCTTTCTTT. V and J are TRBV6-5 and TRBJ1-1; TRBD1 agrees at 7 bases. CDR3 length: 14 residues. V shed 6 bases and J 7 bases; nucleotides not matched to a gene: 11. Per germline, CDR1 MNHEY and CDR2 SVGAGI.

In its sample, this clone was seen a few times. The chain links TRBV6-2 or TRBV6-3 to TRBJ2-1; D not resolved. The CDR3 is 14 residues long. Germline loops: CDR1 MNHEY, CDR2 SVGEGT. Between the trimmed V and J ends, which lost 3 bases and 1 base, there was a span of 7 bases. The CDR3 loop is CASSYVGSYNEQFF. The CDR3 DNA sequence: TGTGCCAGCAGTTATGTGGGATCCTACAATGAGCAGTTCTTC.

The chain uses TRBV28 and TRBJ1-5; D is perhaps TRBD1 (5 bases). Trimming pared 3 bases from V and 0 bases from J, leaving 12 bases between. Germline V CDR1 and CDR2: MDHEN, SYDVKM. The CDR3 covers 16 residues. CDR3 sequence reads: CASSFEGYVSNQPQHF. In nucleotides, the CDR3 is TGTGCCAGCAGTTTTGAGGGGTACGTTAGCAATCAGCCCCAGCATTTT.

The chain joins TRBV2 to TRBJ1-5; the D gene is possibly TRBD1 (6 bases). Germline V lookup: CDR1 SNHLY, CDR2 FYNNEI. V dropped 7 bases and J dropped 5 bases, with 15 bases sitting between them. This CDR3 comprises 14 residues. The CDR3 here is CASTSSRGDQPQHF. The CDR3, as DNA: TGTGCCAGCACATCATCCAGGGGAGATCAGCCCCAGCATTTT.

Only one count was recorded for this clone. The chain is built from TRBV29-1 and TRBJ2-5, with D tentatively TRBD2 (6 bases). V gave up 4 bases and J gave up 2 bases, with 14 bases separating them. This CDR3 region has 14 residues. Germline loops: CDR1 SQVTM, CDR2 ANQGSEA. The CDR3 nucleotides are TGCAGCGTTGGGGGCCCGGGGGTGCAAGAGACCCAGTACTTC. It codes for CSVGGPGVQETQYF.

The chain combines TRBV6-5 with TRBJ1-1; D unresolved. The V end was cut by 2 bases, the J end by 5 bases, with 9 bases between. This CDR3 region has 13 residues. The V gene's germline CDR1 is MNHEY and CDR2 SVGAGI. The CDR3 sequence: CASSYNPETEAFF. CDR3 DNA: TGTGCCAGCAGTTACAACCCTGAGACTGAAGCTTTCTTT.

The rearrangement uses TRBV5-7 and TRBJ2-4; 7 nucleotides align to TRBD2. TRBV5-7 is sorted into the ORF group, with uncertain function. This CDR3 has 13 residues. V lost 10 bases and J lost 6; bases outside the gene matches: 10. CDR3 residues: CAPGRGDGNIQYF. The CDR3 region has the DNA TGTGCCCCCGGCCGGGGGGATGGAAACATTCAGTACTTC.

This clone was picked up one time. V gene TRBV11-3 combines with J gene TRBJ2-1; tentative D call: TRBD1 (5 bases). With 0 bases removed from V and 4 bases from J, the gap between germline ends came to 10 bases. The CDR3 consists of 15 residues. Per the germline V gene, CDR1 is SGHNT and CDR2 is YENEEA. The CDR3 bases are TGTGCCAGCAGCTTAGATTGGGGCAGTTACAATGAGCAGTTCTTC. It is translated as CASSLDWGSYNEQFF.

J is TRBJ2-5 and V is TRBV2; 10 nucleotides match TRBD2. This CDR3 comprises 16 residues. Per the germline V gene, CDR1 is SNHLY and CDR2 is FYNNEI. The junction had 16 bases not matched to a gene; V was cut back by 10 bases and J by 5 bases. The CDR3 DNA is TGTGCCATCAAGGGGCTAGCGGGGGCACCCGGGGAGACCCAGTACTTC. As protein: CAIKGLAGAPGETQYF.

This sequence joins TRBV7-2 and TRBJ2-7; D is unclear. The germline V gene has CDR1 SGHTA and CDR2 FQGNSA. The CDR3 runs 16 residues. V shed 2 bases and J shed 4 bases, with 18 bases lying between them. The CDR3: CASSLSGSTQGYEQYF. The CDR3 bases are TGTGCCAGCAGCTTAAGTGGCTCTACTCAAGGGTACGAGCAGTACTTC.

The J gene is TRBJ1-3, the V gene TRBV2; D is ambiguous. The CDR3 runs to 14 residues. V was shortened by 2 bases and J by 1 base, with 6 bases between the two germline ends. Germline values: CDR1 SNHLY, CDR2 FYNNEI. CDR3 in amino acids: CASSEWNSGNTIYF. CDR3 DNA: TGTGCCAGCAGTGAATGGAATTCTGGAAACACCATATATTTT.

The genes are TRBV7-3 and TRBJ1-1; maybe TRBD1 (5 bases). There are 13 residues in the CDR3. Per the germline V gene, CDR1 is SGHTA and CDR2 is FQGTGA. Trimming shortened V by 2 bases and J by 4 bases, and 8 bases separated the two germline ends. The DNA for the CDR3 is TGTGCCAGCAGCTTATCAGGGATCACTGAAGCTTTCTTT. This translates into CASSLSGITEAFF.